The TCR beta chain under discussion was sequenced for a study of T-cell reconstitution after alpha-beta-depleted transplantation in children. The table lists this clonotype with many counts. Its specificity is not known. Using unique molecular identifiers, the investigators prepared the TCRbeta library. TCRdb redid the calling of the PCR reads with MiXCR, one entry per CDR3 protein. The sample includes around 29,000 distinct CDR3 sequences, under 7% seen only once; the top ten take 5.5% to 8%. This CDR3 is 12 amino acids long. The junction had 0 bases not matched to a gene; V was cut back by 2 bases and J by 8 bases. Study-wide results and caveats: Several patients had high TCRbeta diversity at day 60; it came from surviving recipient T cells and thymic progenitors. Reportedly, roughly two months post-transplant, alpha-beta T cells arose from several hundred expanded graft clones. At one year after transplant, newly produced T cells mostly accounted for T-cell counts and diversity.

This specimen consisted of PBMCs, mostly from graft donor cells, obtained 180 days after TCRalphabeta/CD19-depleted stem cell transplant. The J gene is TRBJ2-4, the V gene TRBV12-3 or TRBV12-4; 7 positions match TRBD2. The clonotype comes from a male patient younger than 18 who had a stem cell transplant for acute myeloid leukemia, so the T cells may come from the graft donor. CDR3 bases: TGTGCCAGCAGTTTACGGGGGGACATTCAGTACTTC. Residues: CASSLRGDIQYF.